This TCR beta chain was identified during a study of OX40 agonist ivuxolimab in advanced cancers. The data were produced by immunoSEQ multiplex PCR, yet TCRdb's version contains in-frame clones alone and is incomplete. Of 65,000 to 100,000 clones in the sample, around 88% are singletons; the top ten hold less than 0.85%. CDR1 is MNHEY and CDR2 is SMNVEV in the germline V gene (reference sequence). V was clipped by 3 bases and J by 12 bases, with 21 bases between them. The CDR3 covers 15 residues. This specimen was CD4+ or CD8+ T cells sorted from blood, taken in a trial of the OX40 agonist ivuxolimab. The chain recombines TRBV27 with TRBJ1-5, with TRBD1 as a possible D gene (6 bases). The sequence was collected from an adult with an advanced solid tumor such as melanoma, head and neck, liver or kidney cancer. The CDR3 sequence is CASSFRPGVLNHQHF. CDR3 nucleotide sequence: TGTGCCAGCAGTTTTAGACCAGGGGTTCTTAACCACCAGCATTTT.